The TCR beta chain under discussion was sequenced for a study of blood T cells in healthy people across ages. Study conclusions and caveats: Observed TCR beta diversity per million T cells went down as age went up. This fall followed a roughly linear course with age.

This clonotype was counted at least ten times. Its matching antigen is unknown. Germline lookup yields CDR1 MGHRA and CDR2 YSYEKL. This CDR3 has 15 residues. V dropped 1 base and J dropped 4 bases, with 10 bases sitting between them. The authors ran a second PCR of about 6 to 11 cycles using a sample-barcoded 5' primer and a J-beta primer mix. CDR3-containing paired-end reads numbering at least 2.5 million came from each sample. TCRdb ran MiXCR on the 5' RACE reads and lists one entry per CDR3 protein. The data show approximately 780,000 distinct CDR3 sequences, with more than 25% seen just once and around 3% held by the top ten. These data were also reused for a study on T cells of mothers and their children. From that second work: Every mother produced more than 10 million TCR beta CDR3 reads, whereas every child provided about 3 million. The overlap seen between related mothers and children slightly exceeded that of unrelated pairs, though not significantly.

This TCR was recovered from a boy between 5 and 17 years old in good health. The V and J genes are TRBV4-1 and TRBJ2-2; D ambiguous. The sequencing sample was made of blood. The CDR3 loop reads CASSQAWPATGELFF. Written as DNA, the CDR3 is TGCGCCAGCAGCCAAGCTTGGCCGGCCACCGGGGAGCTGTTTTTT.